This T cell receptor beta chain is drawn from a study of T cell changes during pregnancy in multiple sclerosis. The germline V gene encodes CDR1 ENHRY and CDR2 SYGVKD. V lost 7 bases, J lost 3 bases, and 13 bases lay in between. CDR3 length equals 13 residues. Some clones are missing from TCRdb's copy, which holds only in-frame ones; the method was immunoSEQ multiplex PCR. The data show about 48,000 clones, 85% to 95% seen once. V and J are TRBV10-3 and TRBJ2-7; no clear D. The input for sequencing was CD4+ T cells from peripheral blood mononuclear cells, taken in the third trimester of pregnancy. The TCR comes from a female donor with multiple sclerosis, enrolled in a pregnancy study. The CDR3 spells CAITKDNGYEQYF. In DNA, the CDR3 is TGTGCCATCACTAAAGACAACGGCTACGAGCAGTACTTC.